A single sample gave rise to the 16 T cell receptor beta chains below, sequenced in a study of cytomegalovirus exposure and HLA in healthy donors. PCR involved 60 Vbeta and 13 Jbeta primers. Sequencing used immunoSEQ multiplex PCR; TCRdb keeps in-frame clones, though not all of them. The repertoire holds roughly 120,000 clones, 75% to 90% seen once, with 3% to 3.5% in the top ten. The sequencing input was PBMCs. All receptors derive from a male donor in good health and CMV-seronegative.

The genes are TRBV30 and TRBJ1-2, with unresolved D. Trimming took off 0 bases at V and 10 bases at J, with 21 bases between the two ends. The CDR3 runs to 15 residues. Germline CDR1 GTSNPN, CDR2 SVGIG (reference sequence). This CDR3 reads CAWSVSPLIVGIYTF. In DNA, the CDR3 is TGTGCCTGGAGTGTATCACCCCTTATAGTCGGGATCTACACCTTC. Full variable domain (outside the CDR3, taken from reference TRBV30 and TRBJ1-2): SQTIHQWPATLVQPVGSPLSLECTVEGTSNPNLYWYRQAAGRGLQLLFYSVGIGQISSEVPQNLSASRPQDRQFILSSKKLLLSDSGFYLCAWSVSPLIVGIYTFGSGTRLTVV.

The rearrangement joins TRBV5-6 to TRBJ1-1; D is unclear. Germline loops: CDR1 SGHDT, CDR2 YYEEEE. The CDR3 contains 15 residues. V lost 2 bases to trimming and J lost 0 bases, with 11 bases between them. The CDR3 loop is CASSFVSTLNTEAFF. The CDR3 DNA reads TGTGCCAGCAGCTTCGTTAGCACTTTGAACACTGAAGCTTTCTTT.

The V call is TRBV28, the J call TRBJ2-1, with TRBD2 as a possible D gene (5 bases). Germline CDR1 is MDHEN and CDR2 is SYDVKM. The CDR3 extends over 14 amino acids. V was shortened by 5 bases and J by 7 bases, with 15 bases between the two germline ends. CDR3 DNA sequence: TGTGCCAGCAGTATCCCCCCTCCGGGGAATGAGCAGTTCTTC. This sequence encodes CASSIPPPGNEQFF.

The chain links TRBV28 to TRBJ2-7; D ambiguous. The CDR3 has 12 amino acids. CDR1 is MDHEN, CDR2 SYDVKM, per germline. Trimming took 7 bases from V and 2 from J, leaving 9 bases between them. For the CDR3, the DNA is TGTGCCAGCACCCAGGTTCCCTACGAGCAGTACTTC. Protein sequence: CASTQVPYEQYF.

The rearrangement links TRBV10-3 to TRBJ2-1, with D maybe TRBD1 (6 bases). Trimming took 1 base from V and 0 from J, leaving 13 bases between them. This CDR3 contains 17 residues. Germline lookup yields CDR1 ENHRY and CDR2 SYGVKD. The CDR3 DNA sequence: TGTGCCATCAGTGAGTATGTGACAGGCCTCTCCTACAATGAGCAGTTCTTC. Encoded protein: CAISEYVTGLSYNEQFF.

This chain connects TRBV7-6 to TRBJ2-7; no reliable D call. The germline V gene encodes CDR1 SGHVS and CDR2 FNYEAQ. CDR3 length equals 13 residues. The V end was cut by 1 base, the J end by 3 bases, with 7 bases between. This CDR3 reads CASSLESNYEQYF. As DNA, the CDR3 is TGTGCCAGCAGCTTAGAATCTAACTACGAGCAGTACTTC.

The J gene is TRBJ2-1, the V gene TRBV10-1, with TRBD2 matching 11 bases. Looked up from germline, CDR1 is WNHNN and CDR2 is SYGVQD (reference sequence). This CDR3 has 17 residues. With 1 base clipped from V and 5 bases from J, the junction kept 7 bases outside the gene matches. The CDR3 loop reads CASSEYPGLADNNEQFF. The CDR3, as DNA: TGCGCCAGCAGTGAGTATCCGGGACTAGCGGACAACAATGAGCAGTTCTTC.

The J gene is TRBJ2-2, the V gene TRBV18; perhaps TRBD1 as D (6 bases). Germline values: CDR1 KGHSH, CDR2 LQKENI. The CDR3 has 16 residues. The ends were cut back, 1 base at V and 6 bases at J, with 15 bases in the middle. The CDR3 sequence: CASSPLHRVDAGELFF. CDR3 nucleotide sequence: TGTGCCAGCTCACCACTCCACAGGGTGGATGCCGGGGAGCTGTTTTTT.

The rearrangement joins TRBV5-1 to TRBJ2-7; tentatively, D is TRBD2 (6 bases). Germline assignment: CDR1 SGHRS and CDR2 YFSETQ. The CDR3 contains 15 residues. Trimming took off 6 bases at V and 4 bases at J, with 20 bases between the two ends. In nucleotides, the CDR3 is TGCGCCAGCACCCCGACCCGGGACTCGAATTACGAGCAGTACTTC. Residues: CASTPTRDSNYEQYF.

The chain recombines TRBV29-1 with TRBJ1-2; unclear D gene. Germline V gene lookup returns CDR1 SQVTM and CDR2 ANQGSEA. CDR3 length: 13 amino acids. Trimming cost V 4 bases and J 6 bases, with 15 bases left between them. The CDR3 is CSVGETLANGYTF. CDR3 DNA sequence: TGCAGCGTTGGAGAGACATTGGCAAATGGCTACACCTTC.

This chain connects TRBV10-3 to TRBJ2-7, with TRBD1 as a possible D gene (5 bases). CDR3 length: 13 amino acids. Germline CDR1 is ENHRY and CDR2 is SYGVKD. The ends were cut back, 5 bases at V and 3 bases at J, with 11 bases in the middle. CDR3 in amino acids: CAISLTALYEQYF. In DNA, the CDR3 is TGTGCCATCAGTCTGACAGCCCTCTACGAGCAGTACTTC.

CDR3 nucleotide sequence: TGTGCCAGCAGCCCCCTCCCGGGACAGGGCACAGATACGCAGTATTTT. Its protein product is CASSPLPGQGTDTQYF. The rearrangement links TRBV14 to TRBJ2-3; 8 bases are a match to TRBD1. There are 16 residues in the CDR3. The J segment lost 1 base and the V segment lost 4 bases, leaving 7 bases of the junction unmatched. Germline loops: CDR1 SGHDN, CDR2 FVKESK.

V usage is TRBV2 and J usage is TRBJ2-5; D is perhaps TRBD2 (5 bases). Trimming stripped 10 bases from V and 5 bases from J, with 23 bases between. The germline CDR1 and CDR2 sequences are SNHLY and FYNNEI. CDR3 length equals 15 residues. The CDR3, as DNA: TGTGCCATTCCCCCCCGTGGAGGCCGAGGGGAGACCCAGTACTTC. Translated: CAIPPRGGRGETQYF.

This clone was seen more than once but under ten times. This chain joins TRBV4-3 and TRBJ1-5, with D unclear. The germline V and J ends were trimmed by 0 bases and 9 bases, with 15 bases remaining between them. The germline V gene has CDR1 LGHNA and CDR2 YSLEER. This CDR3 spans 15 amino acids. The CDR3: CASSQEVGNLGPQHF. CDR3 nucleotide sequence: TGCGCCAGCAGCCAAGAAGTGGGCAACCTTGGGCCCCAGCATTTT.

V usage is TRBV10-3 and J usage is TRBJ2-7; 10 bases align to TRBD1. Germline values: CDR1 ENHRY, CDR2 SYGVKD. The CDR3 covers 15 residues. The J segment lost 3 bases and the V segment lost 4 bases, leaving 6 bases of the junction unmatched. This chain's CDR3 is CAISVDRGLFYEQYF. CDR3 coding DNA: TGTGCCATCAGTGTGGACAGGGGGTTATTCTACGAGCAGTACTTC.

The V call is TRBV7-9, the J call TRBJ2-7, with a possible D match to TRBD1 (5 bases). Germline-derived CDR1 and CDR2 are SEHNR and FQNEAQ (reference sequence). Trimming removed 0 bases at V and 2 bases at J, with 8 bases between. CDR3 length: 14 amino acids. The CDR3 DNA reads TGTGCCAGCAGCTTAGCGGAGACAGCCTACGAGCAGTACTTC. Translation: CASSLAETAYEQYF.